This T cell receptor beta chain was recovered during a study of identifying expanded T cells in peripheral blood. A word on this clone: The antigen is unknown.

Study results and limitations: Clone count variance between approximately two-week samples rose with total template count.

Collection occurred without any documented infections or immune events in donors. Between the trimmed V and J ends, which lost 0 bases and 5 bases, there was a span of 7 bases. CDR3 size: 13 residues. Germline CDR1 reads MNHEY; CDR2 reads SVGAGI. TCRdb's copy holds only in-frame clones and misses some; the assay was immunoSEQ multiplex PCR. The table includes about 110,000 clones, 88% detected once. The source material was blood. This chain connects TRBV6-5 to TRBJ1-1; no definite D call. This sequence was found in a person aged 18-70 years in good health. The CDR3 nucleotides read TGTGCCAGCAGTTACTCGGGTTTGACTGAAGCTTTCTTT. Its translation: CASSYSGLTEAFF.